One sample yielded the 30 T cell receptor beta chains listed below, sequenced in a study of T-cell memory formation after mild COVID-19. TCRdb processed the 5' RACE reads anew with MiXCR; each CDR3 protein has one entry. The profile shows about 110,000 distinct CDR3 sequences, over 15% of them singletons. The source material was PBMCs or a T cell subset sorted from them (not recorded which). The receptors come from an adult woman who had mild COVID-19 (a few samples of this study predate the infection). Cell type and time point are not known.

This clonotype has only a few counts. The chain combines TRBV25-1 with TRBJ2-3, with 13 bases aligning to TRBD2. Trimming took 1 base from V and 8 from J; bases not matched to a gene: 6. Germline CDR1 reads MGHDK; CDR2 reads SYGVNS. The CDR3 is made up of 16 amino acids. The CDR3 coding sequence is TGTGCCAGCAGTGAATCGGGGACTAGCGGGGCAACTACGCAGTATTTT. As protein: CASSESGTSGATTQYF.

The V call is TRBV20-1, the J call TRBJ2-2; D is tentatively TRBD1 or TRBD2 (6 bases each). Trimming stripped 2 bases from V and 3 bases from J, with 16 bases between. The V gene's germline CDR1 is DFQATT and CDR2 SNEGSKA (reference sequence). The CDR3 is made up of 16 amino acids. The CDR3: CSARPNRERDTGELFF. In DNA, the CDR3 is TGCAGTGCTAGACCTAACAGGGAGCGGGACACCGGGGAGCTGTTTTTT.

This chain links TRBV9 with TRBJ2-5; 10 nucleotides agree with TRBD2. Germline loops: CDR1 SGDLS, CDR2 YYNGEE. The V and J ends lost 4 bases and 3 bases, in that order; junction bases with no gene match: 6. The CDR3 is 15 residues long. The CDR3: CASSNSGRREETQYF. The CDR3, as DNA: TGTGCCAGCAGCAATAGCGGGAGGAGGGAAGAGACCCAGTACTTC. Supplemented by reference TRBV9 and TRBJ2-5, the full variable domain reads DSGVTQTPKHLITATGQRVTLRCSPRSGDLSVYWYQQSLDQGLQFLIQYYNGEERAKGNILERFSAQQFPDLHSELNLSSLELGDSALYFCASSNSGRREETQYFGPGTRLLVL.

In its sample, this clonotype was seen many times. J is TRBJ2-7 and V is TRBV6-5, with D tentatively TRBD2 (6 bases). The V end lost 2 bases, the J end lost 6 bases, and 11 bases lay between the germline ends. In germline, CDR1 is MNHEY, CDR2 SVGAGI. CDR3 length equals 13 residues. DNA for the CDR3: TGTGCCAGCAGTTACGAGGGAGCGGGCGAGCAGTACTTC. Protein: CASSYEGAGEQYF.

V gene TRBV7-2 combines with J gene TRBJ2-3; D ambiguous. Between the trimmed V and J ends, which lost 1 base and 6 bases, there was a span of 8 bases. CDR3 length: 13 amino acids. CDR1 is SGHTA and CDR2 is FQGNSA in the germline V gene. In DNA, the CDR3 is TGTGCCAGCAGCTTAGTCATATCGGATACGCAGTATTTT. It yields the protein CASSLVISDTQYF.

The chain couples TRBV12-3 or TRBV12-4 to TRBJ2-7, with TRBD2 matching over 7 bases. The length of the CDR3 is 13 residues. With 9 bases clipped from V and 6 bases from J, the junction kept 11 bases outside the gene matches. The CDR3 spells CASSGPVPFEQYF. For the CDR3, the DNA is TGTGCCAGTAGCGGGCCAGTCCCCTTCGAGCAGTACTTC.

The V call is TRBV4-2, the J call TRBJ2-1; D perhaps matches TRBD2 (5 bases). Trimming removed 2 bases at V and 0 bases at J, with 11 bases between. CDR1 LGHNA and CDR2 YNFKEQ come from the germline V gene. This CDR3 comprises 16 residues. In DNA form, the CDR3 reads TGTGCCAGCAGCCAACCGGGAACTAGCTCCTACAATGAGCAGTTCTTC. Its translation: CASSQPGTSSYNEQFF.

The CDR3 sequence is CASRDNENTGELFF. In DNA form, the CDR3 reads TGTGCCAGCAGGGACAACGAAAACACCGGGGAGCTGTTTTTT. The gene calls are TRBV12-3 or TRBV12-4 and TRBJ2-2, with D perhaps TRBD1 (5 bases). Between the trimmed V and J ends, which lost 6 bases and 2 bases, there was a span of 10 bases. This CDR3 region has 14 residues.

This clonotype was observed a few times. The CDR3 protein is CSVGGTGHGYTF. The CDR3 DNA reads TGCAGCGTTGGAGGGACAGGACATGGCTACACCTTC. V and J are TRBV29-1 and TRBJ1-2; 8 bases are shared with TRBD1. The germline V gene has CDR1 SQVTM and CDR2 ANQGSEA. The CDR3 loop spans 12 amino acids. Unmatched junction bases numbered 4, after V lost 4 bases and J lost 6 bases.

Here the CDR3 DNA reads TGCAGTGCTCAGAATCTGGCGGGGGGGCTAGATACGCAGTATTTT. Translating it yields CSAQNLAGGLDTQYF. The genes are TRBV20-1 and TRBJ2-3; 9 bases fit TRBD2. Germline assignment: CDR1 DFQATT and CDR2 SNEGSKA (reference sequence). V gave up 5 bases and J gave up 5 bases; unmatched junction bases: 11. The CDR3 sequence is 15 residues long.

V and J are TRBV29-1 and TRBJ2-3; 7 nucleotides agree with TRBD2. J lost 2 bases, V lost 1 base, and 6 bases had no gene match. The CDR3 spans 15 residues. Germline V gene lookup returns CDR1 SQVTM and CDR2 ANQGSEA. The CDR3 coding sequence is TGCAGCGTTGAAGGGGCTAGCGGTCCCACAGATACGCAGTATTTT. Its translation: CSVEGASGPTDTQYF.

This clonotype occurred a few times. CDR3 bases: TGCAGTGCGACGGGACTAGCGGAGACCGAGTTCTCCTACAATGAGCAGTTCTTC. This gives the protein CSATGLAETEFSYNEQFF. The chain is built from TRBV20-1 and TRBJ2-1; TRBD2 agrees at 11 bases. V was pared by 6 bases and J by 0 bases, with 13 bases of the junction left unmatched. Looked up from germline, CDR1 is DFQATT and CDR2 is SNEGSKA (reference sequence). The CDR3 is 18 residues long.

V and J are TRBV7-6 and TRBJ2-3; 9 bases are shared with TRBD2. The V gene's germline CDR1 is SGHVS and CDR2 FNYEAQ. The CDR3 length is 15 residues. V gave up 5 bases and J gave up 2 bases; unmatched junction bases: 5. CDR3 DNA: TGTGCCAGCAGCCCGACTAGCGGAATCACAGATACGCAGTATTTT. This encodes CASSPTSGITDTQYF.

This clonotype was seen repeatedly, ten times or more. This CDR3 reads CASSLGLVSVHTEAFF. DNA for the CDR3: TGTGCCAGCAGCTTAGGCCTAGTCAGTGTCCACACTGAAGCTTTCTTT. This chain connects TRBV13 to TRBJ1-1; no definite D call. V gave up 0 bases and J gave up 3 bases, with 14 bases separating them. Germline values: CDR1 PRHDT, CDR2 FYEKMQ (reference sequence). This CDR3 is 16 amino acids long.

This clonotype was found a few times. The J gene is TRBJ1-3, the V gene TRBV5-6; D remains ambiguous. Germline CDR1 and CDR2: SGHDT and YYEEEE. CDR3 length: 12 residues. Trimming pared 7 bases from V and 1 base from J, leaving 6 bases between. The CDR3 DNA sequence: TGTGCCAGCGGGGTATCTGGAAACACCATATATTTT. Its protein is CASGVSGNTIYF. The full variable domain, completed using reference TRBV5-6 and TRBJ1-3, is DAGVTQSPTHLIKTRGQQVTLRCSPKSGHDTVSWYQQALGQGPQFIFQYYEEEERQRGNFPDRFSGHQFPNYSSELNVNALLLGDSALYLCASGVSGNTIYFGEGSWLTVV.

CDR3 loop: CASSQDRGHYNEQFF. CDR3 in DNA: TGCGCCAGCAGCCAAGACAGGGGGCACTACAATGAGCAGTTCTTC. V is TRBV4-3 and J is TRBJ2-1; 8 positions agree with TRBD1. Trimming removed 0 bases from V and 3 bases from J; junction bases left unmatched: 1. Germline V lookup: CDR1 LGHNA, CDR2 YSLEER. This CDR3 comprises 15 residues.

This chain joins TRBV5-4 and TRBJ1-1, with TRBD1 matching over 7 bases. This CDR3 comprises 15 residues. Losses at the gene ends were 2 bases for V and 3 bases for J; bases not matched to a gene: 7. CDR1 is SGHNT and CDR2 is YYREEE in the germline V gene (reference sequence). CDR3: CASSFTGVGDTEAFF. The CDR3, as DNA: TGTGCCAGCAGCTTTACAGGGGTAGGTGACACTGAAGCTTTCTTT. The full variable domain, in which reference TRBV5-4 and TRBJ1-1 provide the parts outside the CDR3, is ETGVTQSPTHLIKTRGQQVTLRCSSQSGHNTVSWYQQALGQGPQFIFQYYREEENGRGNFPPRFSGLQFPNYSSELNVNALELDDSALYLCASSFTGVGDTEAFFGQGTRLTVV.

This clonotype appeared a few times. DNA for the CDR3: TGTGCCAGCAGTTACTCGAATCCGGGGCAAGAGACCCAGTACTTC. Encoded protein: CASSYSNPGQETQYF. The chain links TRBV6-5 to TRBJ2-5, with a tentative D call TRBD2 (5 bases). Trimming removed 0 bases from V and 2 bases from J, with 10 bases in between. The CDR3 length is 15 residues. Germline CDR1 MNHEY, CDR2 SVGAGI.

This clonotype was counted between two and nine times. The J gene is TRBJ2-2, the V gene TRBV12-3 or TRBV12-4, with D possibly matching TRBD1 (7 bases). V gave up 7 bases and J gave up 0 bases, with 12 bases separating them. The CDR3 totals 15 residues. CDR3 protein: CASTWRGPNTGELFF. The CDR3 DNA sequence: TGTGCCAGCACCTGGAGGGGGCCGAACACCGGGGAGCTGTTTTTT.

This chain links TRBV20-1 with TRBJ2-7; 7 bases agree with TRBD1. This CDR3 is 14 amino acids long. Looked up from germline, CDR1 is DFQATT and CDR2 is SNEGSKA (reference sequence). Trimming took 6 bases from V and 0 from J; bases not matched to a gene: 8. The CDR3 reads CSANTGESSYEQYF. DNA for the CDR3: TGCAGTGCCAATACAGGGGAGAGCTCCTACGAGCAGTACTTC.

V is TRBV27 and J is TRBJ2-5, with 7 bases matching TRBD1. The germline V gene encodes CDR1 MNHEY and CDR2 SMNVEV (reference sequence). V gave up 4 bases and J gave up 4 bases; unmatched junction bases: 12. This CDR3 is 16 amino acids long. The CDR3 bases are TGTGCCAGCAGTTGGCGCGGCAGGGGGTCTCGAGAGACCCAGTACTTC. It specifies CASSWRGRGSRETQYF.

There are a few counts of this clonotype. The chain couples TRBV6-6 to TRBJ2-3, with 11 bases fitting TRBD2. Germline CDR1 MNHNY, CDR2 SVGAGI (reference sequence). J lost 5 bases, V lost 5 bases, and 6 bases had no gene match. The CDR3 has 15 amino acids. The CDR3 loop is CASSMTSGMVDTQYF. As DNA, the CDR3 is TGTGCCAGCAGTATGACTAGCGGGATGGTAGATACGCAGTATTTT.

The V call is TRBV5-4, the J call TRBJ2-1; the D gene is possibly TRBD2 (6 bases). The germline CDR1 and CDR2 sequences are SGHNT and YYREEE (reference sequence). V lost 2 bases and J 3 bases, leaving 15 bases between the germline ends. This CDR3 contains 16 residues. The CDR3 sequence is CASSFLGERVYNEQFF. Written as DNA, the CDR3 is TGTGCCAGCAGCTTTCTGGGGGAGCGGGTCTACAATGAGCAGTTCTTC.

The genes are TRBV10-3 and TRBJ2-3, with 10 bases identical to TRBD2. V dropped 3 bases and J dropped 6; count of bases not matched to a gene: 24. Germline lookup yields CDR1 ENHRY and CDR2 SYGVKD. The CDR3 covers 21 residues. CDR3: CAISDGEAPAEKRGGRDTQYF. For the CDR3, the DNA is TGTGCCATCAGTGACGGGGAGGCGCCCGCGGAAAAGCGGGGGGGCCGGGATACGCAGTATTTT.

This clonotype was recorded a few times. J is TRBJ1-3 and V is TRBV20-1; D uncertain. Germline CDR1 and CDR2: DFQATT and SNEGSKA (reference sequence). The V end was cut by 3 bases, the J end by 3 bases, with 12 bases between. The CDR3 loop spans 14 amino acids. CDR3: CSARLGQLGNTIYF. The CDR3 DNA reads as TGCAGTGCTAGGTTAGGGCAGCTTGGAAACACCATATATTTT.

A few counts support this clonotype. The chain carries TRBV12-3 or TRBV12-4 and TRBJ1-1; D remains ambiguous. V shed 10 bases and J shed 5 bases, with 11 bases lying between them. The CDR3 totals 11 residues. The CDR3, as DNA: TGTGCCATCCTCCCCGGAACTGAAGCTTTCTTT. This codes for CAILPGTEAFF.

The V gene is TRBV27, the J gene TRBJ2-7, with 12 bases lining up with TRBD2. V lost 2 bases, J lost 4 bases, and 3 bases stayed unmatched. The CDR3 extends over 15 amino acids. Germline V gene lookup returns CDR1 MNHEY and CDR2 SMNVEV (reference sequence). Written as DNA, the CDR3 is TGTGCCAGCAGTTTACTAGCGGGGGGGCAGTACGAGCAGTACTTC. Protein: CASSLLAGGQYEQYF.

The V gene is TRBV20-1, the J gene TRBJ2-7, with TRBD2 matching over 13 bases. The CDR3 is made up of 17 amino acids. The germline gives CDR1 DFQATT, CDR2 SNEGSKA (reference sequence). Germline trimming cut 5 bases from V and 7 bases from J; bases unmatched to any gene: 17. The CDR3 sequence: CSAQPGLAGYRRWEQYF. Written as DNA, the CDR3 is TGCAGTGCTCAACCGGGACTAGCGGGATATCGTCGTTGGGAGCAGTACTTC.

V is TRBV19 and J is TRBJ2-7, with D uncertain. Trimming shortened V by 5 bases and J by 0 bases, and 11 bases separated the two germline ends. Germline V gene data show CDR1 as LNHDA and CDR2 as SQIVND (reference sequence). The CDR3 is made up of 14 amino acids. CDR3 in DNA: TGTGCCAGTAGTTGGAACTCCCGCTCCTACGAGCAGTACTTC. Its protein product is CASSWNSRSYEQYF.

The chain has TRBV4-2 and TRBJ1-1, with D unresolved. The V end was cut by 2 bases, the J end by 4 bases, with 14 bases between. Germline lookup yields CDR1 LGHNA and CDR2 YNFKEQ. This CDR3 is 15 amino acids long. The CDR3 is CASSQSPSTVTEAFF. As DNA, the CDR3 is TGTGCCAGCAGCCAAAGTCCTTCTACGGTCACTGAAGCTTTCTTT.